This T cell receptor beta chain was obtained from a study of T-cell reconstitution after alpha-beta-depleted transplantation in children. The TCRbeta library was prepared with unique molecular identifiers. TCRdb reanalysed the PCR reads using MiXCR and keeps one entry per CDR3 protein. The table records fewer than 550,000 distinct CDR3 sequences, over 9.5% of them present only once. Study-wide results and caveats: T-cell numbers and diversity, one year after transplant, stemmed largely from T cells that were newly produced. Surviving recipient T cells and thymic progenitors accounted for the high day-60 TCRbeta diversity observed in some patients.

This clonotype was detected many times. Its antigen remains unidentified. The receptor comes from a female patient between 2 and 15 years old who had a stem cell transplant for aplastic anemia, so the T cells may come from the graft donor. This specimen consisted of PBMCs, mostly from graft donor cells, obtained 180 days after TCRalphabeta/CD19-depleted stem cell transplant.

In DNA, the CDR3 is TGTGCCAGCAGTGAATGGGGGACTAGCGGCTACAATGAGCAGTTCTTC. Translating it yields CASSEWGTSGYNEQFF. The chain is built from TRBV25-1 and TRBJ2-1, with TRBD2 identical over 11 bases. Germline CDR1 MGHDK, CDR2 SYGVNS. This CDR3 is built from 16 residues. Trimming took 1 base from V and 3 from J; bases not matched to a gene: 2.